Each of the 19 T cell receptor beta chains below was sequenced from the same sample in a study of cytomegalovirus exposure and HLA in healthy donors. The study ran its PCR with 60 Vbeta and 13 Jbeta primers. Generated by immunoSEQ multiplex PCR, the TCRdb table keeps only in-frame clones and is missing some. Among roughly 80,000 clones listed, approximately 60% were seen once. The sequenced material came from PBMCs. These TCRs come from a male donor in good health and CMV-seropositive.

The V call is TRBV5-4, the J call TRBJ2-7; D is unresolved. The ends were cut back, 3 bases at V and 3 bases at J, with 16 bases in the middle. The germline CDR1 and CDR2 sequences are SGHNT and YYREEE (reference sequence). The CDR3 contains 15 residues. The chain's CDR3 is CASSSPEAASYEQYF. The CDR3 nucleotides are TGTGCCAGCAGCTCCCCTGAGGCCGCCAGCTACGAGCAGTACTTC. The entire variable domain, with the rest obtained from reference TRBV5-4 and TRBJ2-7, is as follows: ETGVTQSPTHLIKTRGQQVTLRCSSQSGHNTVSWYQQALGQGPQFIFQYYREEENGRGNFPPRFSGLQFPNYSSELNVNALELDDSALYLCASSSPEAASYEQYFGPGTRLTVT.

As DNA, the CDR3 is TGTGCCAGCAGCTTATTGGGGGGCTACGAGCAGTACTTC. Translated, it gives CASSLLGGYEQYF. The chain uses TRBV7-2 and TRBJ2-7, with D possibly being TRBD2 (6 bases). Germline CDR1 and CDR2: SGHTA and FQGNSA. The CDR3 consists of 13 residues. V was cut by 2 bases and J by 3 bases, with 8 bases left in between.

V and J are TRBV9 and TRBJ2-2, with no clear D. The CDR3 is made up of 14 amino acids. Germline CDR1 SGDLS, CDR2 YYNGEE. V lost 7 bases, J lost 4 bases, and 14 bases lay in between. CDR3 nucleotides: TGTGCCAGCGGGCCCGGCTCCCCCACCGGGGAGCTGTTTTTT. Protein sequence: CASGPGSPTGELFF.

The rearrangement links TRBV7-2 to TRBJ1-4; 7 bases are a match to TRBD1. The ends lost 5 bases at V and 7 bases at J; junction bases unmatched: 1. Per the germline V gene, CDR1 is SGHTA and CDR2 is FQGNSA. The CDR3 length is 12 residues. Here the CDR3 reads CASSPGGEKLFF. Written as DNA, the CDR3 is TGTGCCAGCAGCCCAGGGGGTGAAAAACTGTTTTTT.

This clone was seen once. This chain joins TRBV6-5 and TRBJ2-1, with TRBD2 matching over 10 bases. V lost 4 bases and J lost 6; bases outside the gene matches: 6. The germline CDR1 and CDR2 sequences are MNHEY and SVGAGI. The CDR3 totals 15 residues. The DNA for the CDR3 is TGTGCCAGCAGTTTTCTAGCGGGAGCCAGCAATGAGCAGTTCTTC. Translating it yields CASSFLAGASNEQFF.

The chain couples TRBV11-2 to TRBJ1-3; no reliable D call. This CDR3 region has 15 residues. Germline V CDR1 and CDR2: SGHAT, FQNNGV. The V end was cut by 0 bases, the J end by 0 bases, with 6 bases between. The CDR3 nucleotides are TGTGCCAGCAGCTTAGAGTATAACTCTGGAAACACCATATATTTT. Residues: CASSLEYNSGNTIYF. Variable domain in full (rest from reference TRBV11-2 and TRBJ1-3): EAGVAQSPRYKIIEKRQSVAFWCNPISGHATLYWYQQILGQGPKLLIQFQNNGVVDDSQLPKDRFSAERLKGVDSTLKIQPAKLEDSAVYLCASSLEYNSGNTIYFGEGSWLTVV.

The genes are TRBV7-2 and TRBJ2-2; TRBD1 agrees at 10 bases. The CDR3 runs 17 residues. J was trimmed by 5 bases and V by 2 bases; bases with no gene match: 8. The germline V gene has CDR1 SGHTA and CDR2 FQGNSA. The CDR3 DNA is TGTGCCAGCAGCTTAATGGGGGGGACAGGGGTTACCGGGGAGCTGTTTTTT. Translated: CASSLMGGTGVTGELFF.

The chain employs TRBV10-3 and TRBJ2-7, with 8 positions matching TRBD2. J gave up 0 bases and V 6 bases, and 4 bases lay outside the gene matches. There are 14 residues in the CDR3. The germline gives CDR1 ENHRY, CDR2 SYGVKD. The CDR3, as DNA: TGTGCCATCAGGGGTAGCGGGATCTCCTACGAGCAGTACTTC. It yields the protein CAIRGSGISYEQYF.

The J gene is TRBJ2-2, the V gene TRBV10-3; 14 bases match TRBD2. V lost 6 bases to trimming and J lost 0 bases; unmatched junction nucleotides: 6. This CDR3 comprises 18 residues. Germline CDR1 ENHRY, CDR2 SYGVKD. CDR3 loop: CAIRMTSGGDANTGELFF. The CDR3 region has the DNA TGTGCCATCAGGATGACTAGCGGGGGGGACGCGAACACCGGGGAGCTGTTTTTT.

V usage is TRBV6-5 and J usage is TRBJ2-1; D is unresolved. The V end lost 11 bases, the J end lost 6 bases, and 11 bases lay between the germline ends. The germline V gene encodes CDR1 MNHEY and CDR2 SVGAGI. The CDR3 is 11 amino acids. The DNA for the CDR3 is TGTGCCGCCGTGAGCGCCAATGAGCAGTTCTTC. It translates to CAAVSANEQFF.

CDR3 nucleotide sequence: TGCGCCAGCAGCTTTAGCCTAGCGGGGGACAATGAGCAGTTCTTC. It specifies CASSFSLAGDNEQFF. This rearrangement joins TRBV5-1 to TRBJ2-1, with TRBD2 matching 10 bases. V lost 2 bases to trimming and J lost 5 bases; unmatched junction nucleotides: 4. This CDR3 has 15 residues. CDR1 is SGHRS, CDR2 YFSETQ, per germline.

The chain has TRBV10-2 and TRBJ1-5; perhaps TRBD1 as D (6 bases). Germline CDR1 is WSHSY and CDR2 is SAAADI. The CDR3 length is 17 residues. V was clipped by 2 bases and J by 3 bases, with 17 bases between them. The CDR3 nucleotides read TGCGCCAGCAGTGAGCCAAAGGGACAAAGAGACAATCAGCCCCAGCATTTT. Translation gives CASSEPKGQRDNQPQHF.

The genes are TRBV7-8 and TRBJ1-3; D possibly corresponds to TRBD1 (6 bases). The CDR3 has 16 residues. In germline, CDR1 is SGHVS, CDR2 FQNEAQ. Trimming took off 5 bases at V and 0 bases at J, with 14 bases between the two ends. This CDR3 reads CASSAETGTSGNTIYF. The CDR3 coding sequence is TGTGCCAGCAGCGCCGAGACAGGAACCTCTGGAAACACCATATATTTT.

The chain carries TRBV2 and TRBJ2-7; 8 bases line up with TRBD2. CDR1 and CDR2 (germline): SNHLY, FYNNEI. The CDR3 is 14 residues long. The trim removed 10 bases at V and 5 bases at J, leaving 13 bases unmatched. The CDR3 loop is CANIVTGGRDEQYF. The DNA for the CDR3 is TGTGCCAACATCGTGACGGGGGGGCGGGACGAGCAGTACTTC.

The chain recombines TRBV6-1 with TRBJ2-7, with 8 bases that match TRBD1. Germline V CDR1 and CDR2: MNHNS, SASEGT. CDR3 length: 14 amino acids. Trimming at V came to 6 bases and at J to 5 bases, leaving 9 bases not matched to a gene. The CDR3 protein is CASRYDRGLHEQYF. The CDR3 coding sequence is TGTGCCAGCAGATACGACAGGGGTCTACACGAGCAGTACTTC.

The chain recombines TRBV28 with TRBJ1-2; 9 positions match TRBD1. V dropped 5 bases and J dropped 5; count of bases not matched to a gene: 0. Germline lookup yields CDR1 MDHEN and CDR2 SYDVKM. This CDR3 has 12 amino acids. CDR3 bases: TGTGCCAGCAGTGACAGGGGGTATGGCTACACCTTC. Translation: CASSDRGYGYTF.

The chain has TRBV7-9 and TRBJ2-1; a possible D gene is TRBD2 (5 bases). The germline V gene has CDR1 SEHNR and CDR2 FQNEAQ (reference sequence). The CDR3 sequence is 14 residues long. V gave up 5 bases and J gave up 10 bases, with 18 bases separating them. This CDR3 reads CASSPPTRLEEQFF. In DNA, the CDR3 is TGTGCCAGCAGCCCTCCTACTAGGCTCGAGGAGCAGTTCTTC.

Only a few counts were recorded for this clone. CDR3 in amino acids: CASSLSRGRESYEQYF. Here the CDR3 DNA reads TGTGCCAGCAGCTTATCCAGGGGAAGGGAATCCTACGAGCAGTACTTC. The V call is TRBV7-9, the J call TRBJ2-7, with D perhaps TRBD1 (6 bases). Germline loops: CDR1 SEHNR, CDR2 FQNEAQ (reference sequence). V was cut by 2 bases and J by 1 base, with 15 bases left in between. The CDR3 is 16 amino acids.

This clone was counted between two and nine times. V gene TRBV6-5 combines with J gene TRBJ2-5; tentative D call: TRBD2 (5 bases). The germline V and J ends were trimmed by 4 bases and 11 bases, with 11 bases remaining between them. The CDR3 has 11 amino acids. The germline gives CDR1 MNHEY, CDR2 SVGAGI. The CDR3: CASSSPGEQYF. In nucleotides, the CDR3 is TGTGCCAGCAGTTCCCCCGGGGAGCAGTACTTC.